Listed below are T cell receptor beta chains from one sample, sequenced in a study of blood T cell repertoires in COVID-19. Using immunoSEQ multiplex PCR, the repertoire was profiled, and TCRdb retains in-frame clones only, with some absent. The repertoire holds roughly 250,000 clones, with approximately 86% as singletons. The source material was PBMCs or T cells enriched from blood (not recorded which). Every receptor here comes from a woman aged 40 to 50 with acute COVID-19. The CDR3 runs from the conserved cysteine through the conserved F or W. The D gene is left open where the match is weak. The size of a clone is reported for some rows only, either as once, few or many, or as a class for expanded clones.

TRBV2	TRBJ1-1	.	.	CASSVQGRNTEAFF	TGTGCCAGCAGTGTCCAGGGTAGGAACACTGAAGCTTTCTTT
TRBV5-1	TRBJ2-5	once	TRBD1	CASSGTGSQETQYF	TGCGCCAGCAGCGGGACAGGGTCACAAGAGACCCAGTACTTC
TRBV29-1	TRBJ1-1	.	TRBD1	CSVGSQGARTEAFF	TGCAGCGTTGGGTCACAGGGGGCGCGAACTGAAGCTTTCTTT
TRBV5-4	TRBJ2-1	.	TRBD2	CASSGGASGNNDEQFF	TGTGCCAGCAGCGGGGGGGCTAGCGGGAATAATGATGAGCAGTTCTTC
TRBV5-1	TRBJ1-2	.	TRBD1	CASSLAGGVKKGNYGYTF	TGCGCCAGCAGCTTGGCAGGGGGCGTTAAAAAGGGAAACTATGGCTACACCTTC
TRBV29-1	TRBJ2-2	.	.	CSVGGTKNTGELFF	TGCAGCGTTGGTGGGACAAAGAACACCGGGGAGCTGTTTTTT
TRBV7-9	TRBJ2-1	.	.	CASSPYNEQFF	TGTGCCAGCAGCCCTTACAATGAGCAGTTCTTC
TRBV28	TRBJ1-2	.	.	CASSLPALGTGYTF	TGTGCCAGCAGTTTACCGGCTCTAGGAACTGGCTACACCTTC
TRBV5-1	TRBJ1-1	.	TRBD1	CASSYTGGLNTEAFF	TGCGCCAGCAGCTACACAGGGGGTCTGAACACTGAAGCTTTCTTT
TRBV25-1	TRBJ2-7	.	.	CAYVRLHFNYEQYF	TGTGCCTACGTACGACTGCATTTTAACTACGAGCAGTACTTC
TRBV19	TRBJ1-6	.	.	CASSQGNSPLHF	TGTGCCAGTAGCCAGGGGAATTCACCCCTCCACTTT
TRBV7-9	TRBJ2-1	.	TRBD2	CASSLGPSGTYNEQFF	TGTGCCAGCAGCTTAGGACCTAGCGGGACCTACAATGAGCAGTTCTTC
TRBV4-1	TRBJ2-3	.	TRBD2	CASSQDRASGYTDTQYF	TGCGCCAGCAGCCAAGATAGGGCTAGCGGATACACAGATACGCAGTATTTT
TRBV19	TRBJ2-3	once	TRBD1	CASSMGPQGGTDTQYF	TGTGCCAGTAGTATGGGGCCGCAGGGGGGCACAGATACGCAGTATTTT
TRBV18	TRBJ1-6	.	.	CASSPGGAPLHF	TGTGCCAGCTCACCAGGGGGGGCACCCCTCCACTTT
TRBV6-7	TRBJ2-4	once	TRBD1	CASSSLFTGGSPF	TGTGCCAGCAGTTCCCTTTTCACAGGGGGGTCCCCATTC
TRBV7-2	TRBJ2-7	.	TRBD2	CASSSIGLVPYEQYF	TGTGCCAGCAGCTCCATAGGACTAGTCCCCTACGAGCAGTACTTC
TRBV4-2	TRBJ2-1	.	.	CASSQGASNEQFF	TGTGCCAGCAGCCAAGGGGCCAGCAATGAGCAGTTCTTC
TRBV20-1	TRBJ1-5	.	TRBD1	CSASTGEQPQHF	TGCAGTGCCAGTACAGGGGAACAGCCCCAGCATTTT
TRBV6-2/TRBV6-3	TRBJ2-4	.	TRBD1	CASSYSGQVANIQYF	TGTGCCAGCAGTTACTCTGGACAGGTGGCGAACATTCAGTACTTC
TRBV3-1/TRBV3-2	TRBJ2-7	.	.	CASSLGVSYEQYF	TGTGCCAGCAGCCTAGGGGTTTCCTACGAGCAGTACTTC
TRBV9	TRBJ2-5	.	.	CASSVGGGPQYF	TGTGCCAGCAGCGTAGGTGGGGGCCCCCAGTACTTC
TRBV28	TRBJ2-1	.	TRBD2	CASRSSSGNSYNEQFF	TGTGCCAGCCGCTCCTCTAGCGGGAACTCCTACAATGAGCAGTTCTTC
TRBV19	TRBJ2-7	once	.	CASSISQGAYEQYF	TGTGCCAGTAGTATTTCGCAGGGTGCCTACGAGCAGTACTTC
TRBV3-1/TRBV3-2	TRBJ1-4	.	TRBD1	CASSHPTGGNGKLFF	TGTGCCAGCAGCCACCCGACAGGGGGCAATGGAAAACTGTTTTTT
TRBV6-1	TRBJ2-1	few	TRBD2	CASSEEAPLAGGSGEQFF	TGTGCCAGCAGTGAAGAAGCGCCTCTAGCGGGAGGAAGCGGGGAGCAGTTCTTC
TRBV9	TRBJ2-3	.	TRBD2	CASSVVGSGRPPDTQYF	TGTGCCAGCAGCGTAGTGGGTAGCGGGAGGCCCCCAGATACGCAGTATTTT
TRBV11-3	TRBJ1-4	.	TRBD1	CASSLEGGGEKLFF	TGTGCCAGCAGCTTAGAAGGGGGCGGCGAAAAACTGTTTTTT
TRBV3-1/TRBV3-2	TRBJ2-7	.	TRBD2	CASSLGLAGDYEQYF	TGTGCCAGCAGCCTGGGACTAGCGGGAGACTACGAGCAGTACTTC
TRBV5-6	TRBJ1-1	.	.	CASMNSWNTEAFF	TGTGCCAGCATGAACAGCTGGAACACTGAAGCTTTCTTT
TRBV19	TRBJ1-2	once	.	CASHPLDYYGYTF	TGTGCCAGTCACCCGCTCGACTACTATGGCTACACCTTC
TRBV6-5	TRBJ2-7	.	TRBD2	CASSTSGAPYEQYF	TGTGCCAGCAGTACTAGCGGGGCCCCCTACGAGCAGTACTTC
TRBV10-2	TRBJ2-1	few	TRBD1	CASRTGTGIYNEQFF	TGCGCCAGCAGAACCGGGACAGGGATCTACAATGAGCAGTTCTTC
TRBV7-3	TRBJ1-1	.	.	CASSEETDRNTEAFF	TGTGCCAGCAGCGAAGAGACAGACAGGAACACTGAAGCTTTCTTT
TRBV3-1/TRBV3-2	TRBJ2-7	.	.	CASSHTGYEQYF	TGTGCCAGCAGCCACACAGGCTACGAGCAGTACTTC
TRBV27	TRBJ2-1	.	TRBD2	CASSPLAGVANEQFF	TGTGCCAGCAGCCCCCTAGCGGGAGTGGCTAATGAGCAGTTCTTC
TRBV7-2	TRBJ1-4	.	TRBD1	CASSRRQGDEKLFF	TGTGCCAGCAGCCGTAGACAGGGGGATGAAAAACTGTTTTTT
TRBV7-2	TRBJ1-4	.	.	CASSFTGVDEKLFF	TGTGCCAGCAGCTTTACCGGGGTCGATGAAAAACTGTTTTTT
TRBV3-1/TRBV3-2	TRBJ2-2	.	.	CASSHPEGWTGELFF	TGTGCCAGCAGCCATCCGGAGGGTTGGACCGGGGAGCTGTTTTTT
TRBV9	TRBJ1-2	once	TRBD1	CASSNNPGQGDYGYTF	TGTGCCAGCAGCAACAACCCGGGACAGGGGGACTATGGCTACACCTTC
TRBV9	TRBJ1-2	.	.	CASSALGGEAF	TGTGCCAGCAGCGCTCTCGGGGGTGAGGCCTTC
TRBV6-5	TRBJ2-2	.	.	CASSGDLNTGELFF	TGTGCCAGCAGCGGGGATTTGAACACCGGGGAGCTGTTTTTT
TRBV6-5	TRBJ2-1	.	TRBD1	CAGKTGSQQFF	TGTGCCGGAAAGACAGGGTCGCAGCAGTTCTTC
TRBV19	TRBJ2-2	.	TRBD1	CASRNLRTGGFLTGELFF	TGTGCCAGTAGAAACTTAAGGACAGGCGGATTCCTCACCGGGGAGCTGTTTTTT
TRBV5-6	TRBJ2-7	.	.	CASSSWGPGDSYEQYF	TGTGCCAGCAGCTCTTGGGGGCCCGGAGACTCCTACGAGCAGTACTTC
TRBV7-9	TRBJ1-3	.	TRBD1	CASSWTGSGNTIYF	TGTGCCAGCAGCTGGACAGGGAGCGGAAACACCATATATTTT
TRBV19	TRBJ2-1	.	TRBD2	CASSLAGVNEQFF	TGTGCCAGTAGTTTAGCGGGAGTCAATGAGCAGTTCTTC
TRBV5-5	TRBJ1-1	.	.	CASSLNQGRNTEAFF	TGTGCCAGCAGCTTGAATCAGGGGCGGAACACTGAAGCTTTCTTT
TRBV11-2	TRBJ2-1	.	TRBD2	CASSLDSGLAGHNEQFF	TGTGCCAGCAGCTTAGATTCCGGACTAGCGGGCCACAATGAGCAGTTCTTC
TRBV19	TRBJ1-1	.	TRBD1	CASSRGQGDRGTEAFF	TGTGCCAGTAGTAGGGGACAGGGGGATCGGGGAACTGAAGCTTTCTTT
TRBV3-1/TRBV3-2	TRBJ2-1	.	TRBD2	CASSQETLLAGVWDEQFF	TGTGCCAGCAGCCAAGAAACTTTACTAGCGGGAGTTTGGGATGAGCAGTTCTTC
TRBV24-1	TRBJ2-7	.	.	CATSASGKVYEQYF	TGTGCCACCAGTGCGTCCGGGAAAGTATACGAGCAGTACTTC
TRBV5-8	TRBJ1-4	.	.	CASSPWTKGAEKLFF	TGTGCCAGCAGCCCTTGGACAAAAGGAGCTGAAAAACTGTTTTTT
TRBV19	TRBJ1-4	.	TRBD1	CASSSRGRISTNEKLFF	TGTGCCAGTAGTAGCAGGGGGCGCATTTCAACTAATGAAAAACTGTTTTTT
TRBV4-1	TRBJ2-1	.	TRBD2	CASSLSIAGDSYNEQFF	TGCGCCAGCAGCCTCTCTATAGCGGGAGACTCCTACAATGAGCAGTTCTTC
TRBV5-5	TRBJ2-1	.	.	CASSLEILREQFF	TGTGCCAGCAGCTTGGAAATCTTGAGGGAGCAGTTCTTC
TRBV19	TRBJ2-2	few	.	CASSIANRVNFGELFF	TGTGCCAGTAGTATAGCTAACAGGGTGAACTTCGGGGAGCTGTTTTTT
TRBV11-3	TRBJ2-3	.	.	CASSSGTDTQYF	TGTGCCAGCAGCTCCGGGACAGATACGCAGTATTTT
TRBV30	TRBJ1-2	.	.	CAWSVLMVGGYTF	TGTGCCTGGAGTGTACTAATGGTTGGGGGCTACACCTTC